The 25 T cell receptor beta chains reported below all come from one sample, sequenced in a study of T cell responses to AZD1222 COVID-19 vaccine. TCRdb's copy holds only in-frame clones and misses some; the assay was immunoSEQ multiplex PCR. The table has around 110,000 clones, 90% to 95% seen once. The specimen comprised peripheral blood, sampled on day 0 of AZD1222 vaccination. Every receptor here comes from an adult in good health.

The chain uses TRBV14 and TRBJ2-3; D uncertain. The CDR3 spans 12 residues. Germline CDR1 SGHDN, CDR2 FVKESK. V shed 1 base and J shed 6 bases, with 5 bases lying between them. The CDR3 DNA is TGTGCCAGCAGCCAAGTTCTCGATACGCAGTATTTT. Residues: CASSQVLDTQYF.

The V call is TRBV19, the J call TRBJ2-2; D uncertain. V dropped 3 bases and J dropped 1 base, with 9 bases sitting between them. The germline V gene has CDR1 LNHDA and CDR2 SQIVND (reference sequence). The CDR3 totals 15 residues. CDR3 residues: CASSIRAQNTGELFF. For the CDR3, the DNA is TGTGCCAGTAGTATCCGGGCACAGAACACCGGGGAGCTGTTTTTT.

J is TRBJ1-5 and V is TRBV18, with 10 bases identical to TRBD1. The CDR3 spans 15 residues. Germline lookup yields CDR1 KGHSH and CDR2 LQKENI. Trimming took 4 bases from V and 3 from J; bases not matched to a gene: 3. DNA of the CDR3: TGTGCCAGCTCACGAGGGACAGGGGACAATCAGCCCCAGCATTTT. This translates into CASSRGTGDNQPQHF.

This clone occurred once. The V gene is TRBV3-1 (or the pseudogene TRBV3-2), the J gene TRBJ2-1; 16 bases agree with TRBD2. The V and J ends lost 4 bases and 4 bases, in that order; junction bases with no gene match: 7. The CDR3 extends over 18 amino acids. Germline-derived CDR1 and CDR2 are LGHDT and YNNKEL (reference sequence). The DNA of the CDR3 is TGTGCCAGCAGCCGGGGACTAGCGGGAGGGCCGGGTTACAATGAGCAGTTCTTC. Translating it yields CASSRGLAGGPGYNEQFF.

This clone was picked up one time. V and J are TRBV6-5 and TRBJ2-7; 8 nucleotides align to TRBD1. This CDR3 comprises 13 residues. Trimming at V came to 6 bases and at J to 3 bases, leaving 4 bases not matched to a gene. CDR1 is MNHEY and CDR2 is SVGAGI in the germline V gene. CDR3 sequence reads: CASRRQGNYEQYF. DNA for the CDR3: TGTGCCAGCAGAAGACAGGGGAACTACGAGCAGTACTTC.

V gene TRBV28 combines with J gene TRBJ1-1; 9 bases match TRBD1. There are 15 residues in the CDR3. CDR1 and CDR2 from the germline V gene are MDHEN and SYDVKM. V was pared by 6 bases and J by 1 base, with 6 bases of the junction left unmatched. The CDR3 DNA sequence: TGTGCCAGCAGACAGGGGGCGCGTGGGAACACTGAAGCTTTCTTT. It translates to CASRQGARGNTEAFF.

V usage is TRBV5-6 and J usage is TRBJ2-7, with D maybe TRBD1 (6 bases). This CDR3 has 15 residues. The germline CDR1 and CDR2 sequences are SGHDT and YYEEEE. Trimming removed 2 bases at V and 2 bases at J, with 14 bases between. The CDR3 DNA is TGTGCCAGCAGCTTAGAGGGCAGGGGCCCCTACGAGCAGTACTTC. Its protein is CASSLEGRGPYEQYF. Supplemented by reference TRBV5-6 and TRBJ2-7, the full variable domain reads DAGVTQSPTHLIKTRGQQVTLRCSPKSGHDTVSWYQQALGQGPQFIFQYYEEEERQRGNFPDRFSGHQFPNYSSELNVNALLLGDSALYLCASSLEGRGPYEQYFGPGTRLTVT.

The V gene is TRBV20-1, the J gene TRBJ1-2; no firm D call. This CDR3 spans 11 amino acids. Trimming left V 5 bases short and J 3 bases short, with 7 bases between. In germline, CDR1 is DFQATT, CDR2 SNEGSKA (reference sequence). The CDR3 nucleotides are TGCAGTGCTTGTAACGACTATGGCTACACCTTC. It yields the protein CSACNDYGYTF.

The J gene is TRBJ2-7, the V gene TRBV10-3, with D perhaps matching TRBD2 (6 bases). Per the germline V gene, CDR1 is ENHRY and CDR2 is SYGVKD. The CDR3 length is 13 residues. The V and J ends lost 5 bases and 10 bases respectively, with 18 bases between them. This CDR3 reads CAISPSEKGQQYF. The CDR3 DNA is TGTGCCATCAGTCCTAGCGAAAAAGGGCAACAGTACTTC.

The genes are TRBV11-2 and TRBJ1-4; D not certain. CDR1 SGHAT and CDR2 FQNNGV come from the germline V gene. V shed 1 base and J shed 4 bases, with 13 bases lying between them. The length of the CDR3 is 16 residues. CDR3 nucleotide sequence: TGTGCCAGCAGCTTAGGGGTACGGGGTATTAATGAAAAACTGTTTTTT. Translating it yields CASSLGVRGINEKLFF.

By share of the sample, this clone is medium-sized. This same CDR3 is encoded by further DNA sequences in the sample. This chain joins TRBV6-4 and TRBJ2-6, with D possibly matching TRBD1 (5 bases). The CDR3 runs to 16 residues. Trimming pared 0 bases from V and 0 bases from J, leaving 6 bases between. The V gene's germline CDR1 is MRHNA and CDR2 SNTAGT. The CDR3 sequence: CASSDSDSSGANVLTF. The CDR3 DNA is TGTGCCAGCAGTGACTCAGACAGCTCTGGGGCCAACGTCCTGACTTTC.

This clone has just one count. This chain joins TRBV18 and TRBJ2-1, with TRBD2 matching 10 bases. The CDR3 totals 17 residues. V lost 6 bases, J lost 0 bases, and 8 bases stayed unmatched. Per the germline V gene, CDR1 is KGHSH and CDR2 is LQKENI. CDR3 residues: CASSPWTSGNSYNEQFF. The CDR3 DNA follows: TGTGCCAGCTCCCCTTGGACTAGCGGAAACTCCTACAATGAGCAGTTCTTC.

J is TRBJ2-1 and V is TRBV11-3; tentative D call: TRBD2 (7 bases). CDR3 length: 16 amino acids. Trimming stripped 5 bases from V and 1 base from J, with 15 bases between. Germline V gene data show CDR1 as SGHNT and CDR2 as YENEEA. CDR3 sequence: CASSPTRGGSYNEQFF. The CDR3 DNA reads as TGTGCCAGCAGCCCCACAAGGGGGGGGTCCTACAATGAGCAGTTCTTC.

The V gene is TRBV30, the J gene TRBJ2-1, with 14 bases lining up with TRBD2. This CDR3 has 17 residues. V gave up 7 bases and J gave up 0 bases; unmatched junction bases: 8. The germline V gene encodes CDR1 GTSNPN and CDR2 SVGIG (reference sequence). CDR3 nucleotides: TGTGCCTCCAGGACTAGCGGGAGGCCTAGCTCCTACAATGAGCAGTTCTTC. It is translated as CASRTSGRPSSYNEQFF.

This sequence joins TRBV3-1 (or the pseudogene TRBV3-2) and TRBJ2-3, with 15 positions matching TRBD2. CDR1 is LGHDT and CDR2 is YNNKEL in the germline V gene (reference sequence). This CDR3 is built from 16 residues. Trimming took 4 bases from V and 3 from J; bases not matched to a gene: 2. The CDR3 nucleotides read TGTGCCAGCAGCCGCGGGACTAGCGGGAGGACAGATACGCAGTATTTT. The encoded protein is CASSRGTSGRTDTQYF.

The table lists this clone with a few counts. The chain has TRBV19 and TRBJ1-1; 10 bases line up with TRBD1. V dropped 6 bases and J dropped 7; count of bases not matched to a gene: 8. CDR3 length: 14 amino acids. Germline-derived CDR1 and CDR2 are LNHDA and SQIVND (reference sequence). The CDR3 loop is CASSDRGRGSEAFF. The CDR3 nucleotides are TGTGCCAGTAGCGACAGGGGGCGCGGGAGTGAAGCTTTCTTT.

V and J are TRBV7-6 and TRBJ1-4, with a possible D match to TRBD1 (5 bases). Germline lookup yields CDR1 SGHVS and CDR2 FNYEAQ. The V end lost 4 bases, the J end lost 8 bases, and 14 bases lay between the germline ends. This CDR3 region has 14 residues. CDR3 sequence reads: CASSSSGGQEKLFF. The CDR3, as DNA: TGTGCCAGCAGCTCTTCCGGAGGACAAGAAAAACTGTTTTTT.

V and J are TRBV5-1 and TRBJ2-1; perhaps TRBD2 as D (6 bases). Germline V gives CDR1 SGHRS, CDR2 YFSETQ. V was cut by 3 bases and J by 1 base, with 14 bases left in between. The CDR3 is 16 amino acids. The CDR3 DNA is TGCGCCAGCAGCTCCGGCTTGGGGGGTTCCTACAATGAGCAGTTCTTC. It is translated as CASSSGLGGSYNEQFF.

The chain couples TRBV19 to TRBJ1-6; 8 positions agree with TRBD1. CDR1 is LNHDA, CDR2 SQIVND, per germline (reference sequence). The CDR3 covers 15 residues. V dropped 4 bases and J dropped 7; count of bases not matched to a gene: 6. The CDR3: CASSTLTGGNSPLHF. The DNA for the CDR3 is TGTGCCAGTAGTACCCTCACAGGGGGAAATTCACCCCTCCACTTT.

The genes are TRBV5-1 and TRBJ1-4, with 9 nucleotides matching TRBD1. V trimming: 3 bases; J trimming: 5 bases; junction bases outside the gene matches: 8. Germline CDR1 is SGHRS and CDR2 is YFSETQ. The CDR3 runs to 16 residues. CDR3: CASSYDPGTGNEKLFF. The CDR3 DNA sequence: TGCGCCAGCAGCTACGACCCAGGGACAGGGAATGAAAAACTGTTTTTT. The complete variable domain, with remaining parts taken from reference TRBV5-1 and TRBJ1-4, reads KAGVTQTPRYLIKTRGQQVTLSCSPISGHRSVSWYQQTPGQGLQFLFEYFSETQRNKGNFPGRFSGRQFSNSRSEMNVSTLELGDSALYLCASSYDPGTGNEKLFFGSGTQLSVL.

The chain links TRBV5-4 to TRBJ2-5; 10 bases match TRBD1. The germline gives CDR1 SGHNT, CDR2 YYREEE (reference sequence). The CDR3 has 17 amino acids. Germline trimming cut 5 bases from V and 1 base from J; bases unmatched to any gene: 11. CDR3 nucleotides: TGTGCCAGCAGTACTCCGCCGGGACAGGGGCTCCAAGAGACCCAGTACTTC. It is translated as CASSTPPGQGLQETQYF.

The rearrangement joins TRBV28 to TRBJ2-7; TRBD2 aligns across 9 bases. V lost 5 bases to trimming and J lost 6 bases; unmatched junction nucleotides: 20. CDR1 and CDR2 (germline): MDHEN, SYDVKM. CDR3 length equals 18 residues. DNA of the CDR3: TGTGCCAGCAGTCCCGGCGGCGGGAGGGCTCTTGGATCCGGCGAGCAGTACTTC. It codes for CASSPGGGRALGSGEQYF.

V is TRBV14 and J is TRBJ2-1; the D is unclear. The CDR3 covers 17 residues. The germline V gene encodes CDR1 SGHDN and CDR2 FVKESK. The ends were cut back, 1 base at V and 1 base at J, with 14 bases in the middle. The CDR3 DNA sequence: TGTGCCAGCAGCCAAGTACGGTGGCTAGGGTCCTACAATGAGCAGTTCTTC. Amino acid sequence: CASSQVRWLGSYNEQFF.

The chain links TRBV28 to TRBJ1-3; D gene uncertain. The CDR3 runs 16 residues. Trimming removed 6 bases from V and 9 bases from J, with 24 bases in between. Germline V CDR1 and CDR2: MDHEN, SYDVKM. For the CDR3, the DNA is TGTGCCAGCAGGAGGGTCAGATTGCAGCCGTGGGGCACCATATATTTT. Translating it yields CASRRVRLQPWGTIYF. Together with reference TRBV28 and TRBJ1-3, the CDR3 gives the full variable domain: DVKVTQSSRYLVKRTGEKVFLECVQDMDHENMFWYRQDPGLGLRLIYFSYDVKMKEKGDIPEGYSVSREKKERFSLILESASTNQTSMYLCASRRVRLQPWGTIYFGEGSWLTVV.

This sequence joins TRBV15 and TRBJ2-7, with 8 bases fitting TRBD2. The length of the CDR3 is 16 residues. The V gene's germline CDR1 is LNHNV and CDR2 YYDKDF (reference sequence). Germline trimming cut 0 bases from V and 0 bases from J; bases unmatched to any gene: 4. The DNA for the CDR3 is TGTGCCACCAGCAGAGATCACAGCGGGAGCTCCTACGAGCAGTACTTC. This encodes CATSRDHSGSSYEQYF.